This T cell receptor (beta chain) was recovered during a study of blood T cell repertoires in COVID-19. Study context: The origin of the acute and convalescent COVID-19 samples was the United States, Italy and Spain. T cells, B-cell-depleted T cells, or PBMCs supplied cDNA or gDNA.

Sequenced by immunoSEQ multiplex PCR; TCRdb stores in-frame clones only, minus some. The sample includes some 250,000 clones, roughly 77% of them seen just once. Trimming took 3 bases from V and 4 from J; bases not matched to a gene: 7. The CDR3 covers 15 residues. Germline V CDR1 and CDR2: SGHRS, YFSETQ. The sample consisted of peripheral blood. The chain recombines TRBV5-1 with TRBJ1-1; 9 bases map to TRBD1. The origin of this receptor is a woman at least 80 years old with acute or convalescent COVID-19. The CDR3, as DNA: TGCGCCAGCAGCTATAGCCGGGACAGGGTCACTGAAGCTTTCTTT. Protein product: CASSYSRDRVTEAFF. Full variable domain (remainder filled in from reference TRBV5-1 and TRBJ1-1): KAGVTQTPRYLIKTRGQQVTLSCSPISGHRSVSWYQQTPGQGLQFLFEYFSETQRNKGNFPGRFSGRQFSNSRSEMNVSTLELGDSALYLCASSYSRDRVTEAFFGQGTRLTVV.